This T cell receptor (beta chain) was documented in a study of CD8+CD57+ T cells in acquired aplastic anemia. Researchers used genomic DNA as the template to profile TCR beta VDJ and CDR3. Each CDR3 protein gets one entry after TCRdb re-called the reads with MiXCR. Of approximately 200,000 distinct CDR3 sequences detected, approximately 57% appear once; the ten largest clones hold approximately 32%. The receptor was isolated from a human donor in good health. Sequencing was performed on sorted CD4+, CD8+, or CD8+CD57+ T cells (not recorded which) from PBMCs.

This CDR3 is CASSLRSWDTGELFF. In DNA form, the CDR3 reads TGTGCCAGCAGCCTCAGGTCCTGGGACACCGGGGAGCTGTTTTTT. The rearrangement joins TRBV7-9 to TRBJ2-2; D gene ambiguous. CDR1 and CDR2 from the germline V gene are SEHNR and FQNEAQ (reference sequence). This CDR3 has 15 amino acids. Trimming removed 5 bases at V and 3 bases at J, with 13 bases between.